A single sample is the source of the 27 T cell receptor beta chains below, sequenced in a study of blood T cell repertoires in COVID-19. Assay used: immunoSEQ multiplex PCR; TCRdb lists only in-frame clones, some missing. The table has some 180,000 clones, 70% to 90% seen once. The sample comprised peripheral blood. Source of these receptors: a man between 45 and 60 years old with COVID-19, enrolled during active disease.

This chain uses TRBV9 with TRBJ2-5, with D possibly matching TRBD1 (6 bases). V was pared by 0 bases and J by 2 bases, with 8 bases between. Looked up from germline, CDR1 is SGDLS and CDR2 is YYNGEE. The CDR3 has 14 residues. The DNA for the CDR3 is TGTGCCAGCAGCGTAGCAGGACAGCAAGAGACCCAGTACTTC. This sequence encodes CASSVAGQQETQYF. The full variable domain, with the rest looked up from reference TRBV9 and TRBJ2-5, is DSGVTQTPKHLITATGQRVTLRCSPRSGDLSVYWYQQSLDQGLQFLIQYYNGEERAKGNILERFSAQQFPDLHSELNLSSLELGDSALYFCASSVAGQQETQYFGPGTRLLVL.

The V call is TRBV27, the J call TRBJ2-7; 8 bases are a match to TRBD1. After removal of 7 bases from V and 2 bases from J, the junction contained 13 bases not matched to a gene. This CDR3 has 16 residues. CDR1 is MNHEY, CDR2 SMNVEV, per germline (reference sequence). This CDR3 reads CASKRKGTGNPYEQYF. In DNA form, the CDR3 reads TGTGCCAGCAAACGAAAAGGGACAGGTAATCCCTACGAGCAGTACTTC.

This chain links TRBV15 with TRBJ2-5; the D gene is possibly TRBD2 (6 bases). CDR1 is LNHNV, CDR2 YYDKDF, per germline (reference sequence). The CDR3 covers 16 residues. Between the trimmed V and J ends, which lost 1 base and 2 bases, there was a span of 14 bases. CDR3 loop: CATSRGGGQGQETQYF. CDR3 nucleotides: TGTGCCACCAGCAGAGGTGGAGGGCAGGGTCAAGAGACCCAGTACTTC.

The chain employs TRBV6-5 and TRBJ1-4; 9 bases fit TRBD1. V shed 6 bases, J shed 12 bases, and the junction held 5 bases outside the gene matches. Germline assignment: CDR1 MNHEY and CDR2 SVGAGI. The CDR3 extends over 12 amino acids. CDR3 sequence (DNA): TGTGCCAGCAGGGCGGGACAGGGACAACTGTTTTTT. It specifies CASRAGQGQLFF.

This rearrangement joins TRBV6-2 or TRBV6-3 to TRBJ2-1; 8 bases line up with TRBD2. The CDR3 has 16 amino acids. In germline, CDR1 is MNHEY, CDR2 SVGEGT. The V segment lost 5 bases and the J segment 2 bases; nucleotides outside the gene matches: 8. This CDR3 is CASSPMSGGAYNEQFF. Here the CDR3 DNA reads TGTGCCAGCAGTCCAATGAGCGGGGGTGCCTACAATGAGCAGTTCTTC.

V is TRBV6-5 and J is TRBJ2-3; D possibly corresponds to TRBD2 (5 bases). V gave up 0 bases and J gave up 6 bases, with 7 bases separating them. Germline loops: CDR1 MNHEY, CDR2 SVGAGI. The CDR3 is made up of 13 amino acids. CDR3 loop: CASSYSRGDTQYF. DNA of the CDR3: TGTGCCAGCAGTTACTCGAGAGGGGATACGCAGTATTTT.

The chain's CDR3 is CASPSGGLNTIYF. The CDR3 DNA reads as TGTGCCAGCCCTTCAGGGGGCCTGAACACCATATATTTT. This chain connects TRBV6-5 to TRBJ1-3; 8 nucleotides line up with TRBD1. This CDR3 is 13 amino acids long. Trimming removed 8 bases from V and 7 bases from J; junction bases left unmatched: 7. The germline V gene encodes CDR1 MNHEY and CDR2 SVGAGI.

The chain couples TRBV9 to TRBJ2-5; TRBD2 agrees at 8 bases. V lost 3 bases, J lost 5 bases, and 9 bases stayed unmatched. Germline V gene sequence: CDR1 SGDLS, CDR2 YYNGEE. The CDR3 extends over 15 amino acids. Written as DNA, the CDR3 is TGTGCCAGCAGCGGACGAGCGGGAGCGGATGAGACCCAGTACTTC. Protein sequence: CASSGRAGADETQYF.

This clone was seen a single time. This chain uses TRBV5-1 with TRBJ2-2; D may be TRBD1 (5 bases). Germline V gives CDR1 SGHRS, CDR2 YFSETQ. The ends were cut back, 4 bases at V and 4 bases at J, with 14 bases in the middle. CDR3 length: 15 amino acids. In DNA form, the CDR3 reads TGCGCCAGCAGCCCCGACAGTCCGAGCACCGGGGAGCTGTTTTTT. It yields the protein CASSPDSPSTGELFF. Supplemented by reference TRBV5-1 and TRBJ2-2, the full variable domain reads KAGVTQTPRYLIKTRGQQVTLSCSPISGHRSVSWYQQTPGQGLQFLFEYFSETQRNKGNFPGRFSGRQFSNSRSEMNVSTLELGDSALYLCASSPDSPSTGELFFGEGSRLTVL.

The CDR3 region has the DNA TGTGCCAGCAGCCCGGGACTAGCCCGCACAGATACGCAGTATTTT. Protein sequence: CASSPGLARTDTQYF. The J gene is TRBJ2-3, the V gene TRBV5-4, with TRBD2 matching over 9 bases. Trimming at V came to 4 bases and at J to 1 base, leaving 4 bases not matched to a gene. Germline CDR1 SGHNT, CDR2 YYREEE (reference sequence). This CDR3 has 15 amino acids. Together with reference TRBV5-4 and TRBJ2-3, the CDR3 gives the full variable domain: ETGVTQSPTHLIKTRGQQVTLRCSSQSGHNTVSWYQQALGQGPQFIFQYYREEENGRGNFPPRFSGLQFPNYSSELNVNALELDDSALYLCASSPGLARTDTQYFGPGTRLTVL.

The rearrangement links TRBV11-1 to TRBJ2-7, with 12 bases lining up with TRBD1. CDR3 length: 15 amino acids. Trimming at V came to 5 bases and at J to 2 bases, leaving 4 bases not matched to a gene. CDR1 and CDR2 from the germline V gene are SGHAT and FQDESV (reference sequence). CDR3 sequence (DNA): TGTGCCAGCAGCCCAGGGACAGGGGGCGCCTACGAGCAGTACTTC. This gives the protein CASSPGTGGAYEQYF.

The chain joins TRBV18 to TRBJ1-4; 7 positions agree with TRBD1. Germline-derived CDR1 and CDR2 are KGHSH and LQKENI. The V gene end was trimmed by 3 bases and the J gene end by 8 bases; junction bases not matched to a gene: 9. This CDR3 contains 15 residues. The CDR3 is CASSPFDREGEKLFF. In nucleotides, the CDR3 is TGTGCCAGCTCACCCTTTGACAGGGAAGGCGAAAAACTGTTTTTT.

This clone was seen a handful of times. The rearrangement joins TRBV18 to TRBJ1-5; no clear D. With 4 bases removed from V and 4 bases from J, the gap between germline ends came to 5 bases. There are 12 residues in the CDR3. Germline CDR1 reads KGHSH; CDR2 reads LQKENI. DNA of the CDR3: TGTGCCAGCTCACTCAGAAATCAGCCCCAGCATTTT. This gives the protein CASSLRNQPQHF. Variable domain in full (rest from reference TRBV18 and TRBJ1-5): NAGVMQNPRHLVRRRGQEARLRCSPMKGHSHVYWYRQLPEEGLKFMVYLQKENIIDESGMPKERFSAEFPKEGPSILRIQQVVRGDSAAYFCASSLRNQPQHFGDGTRLSIL.

The gene calls are TRBV2 and TRBJ1-3, with D possibly TRBD1 on 5 matching bases. The CDR3 has 14 amino acids. Deletions cut 4 bases from V and 2 bases from J, with 9 bases between. CDR1 and CDR2 from the germline V gene are SNHLY and FYNNEI. CDR3 nucleotide sequence: TGTGCCAGCAGTGTCGGGGGGGCTGGAAACACCATATATTTT. Translating gives CASSVGGAGNTIYF.

This clone came up once. J is TRBJ1-3 and V is TRBV5-6; D perhaps matches TRBD1 (5 bases). CDR3 size: 12 residues. In germline, CDR1 is SGHDT, CDR2 YYEEEE. Between the trimmed V and J ends, which lost 3 bases and 10 bases, there was a span of 11 bases. The CDR3 bases are TGTGCCAGCAGCTCCCCCGGGGGGACCATATATTTT. The encoded protein is CASSSPGGTIYF.

This chain links TRBV6-2 or TRBV6-3 with TRBJ1-1, with 10 positions matching TRBD1. Germline V gene lookup returns CDR1 MNHEY and CDR2 SVGEGT. This CDR3 is 15 amino acids long. V gave up 2 bases and J gave up 5 bases; unmatched junction bases: 5. The CDR3 sequence is CASSYGGQGNTEAFF. In DNA form, the CDR3 reads TGTGCCAGCAGTTACGGGGGACAGGGGAATACTGAAGCTTTCTTT.

A few counts support this clone. The chain employs TRBV7-2 and TRBJ2-1; 13 bases are a match to TRBD2. The V and J ends lost 5 bases and 7 bases, in that order; junction bases with no gene match: 8. There are 16 residues in the CDR3. Germline V gene sequence: CDR1 SGHTA, CDR2 FQGNSA. The CDR3 DNA follows: TGTGCCAGCAGCCTCTGGACTAGCGGGAGTTGGAATGAGCAGTTCTTC. As protein: CASSLWTSGSWNEQFF.

The rearrangement uses TRBV27 and TRBJ2-3; D is perhaps TRBD2 (5 bases). Germline CDR1 is MNHEY and CDR2 is SMNVEV (reference sequence). The V gene lost 3 bases and the J gene lost 2 bases, with 12 bases spanning the gap. The CDR3 has 15 residues. In nucleotides, the CDR3 is TGTGCCAGCAGTTTCGTGGAGCGGCTCACAGATACGCAGTATTTT. As protein: CASSFVERLTDTQYF.

The chain couples TRBV14 to TRBJ1-2; D may be TRBD1 (5 bases). The CDR3 is 15 amino acids. Trimming cost V 3 bases and J 6 bases, with 17 bases left between them. Germline CDR1 is SGHDN and CDR2 is FVKESK. The CDR3, as DNA: TGTGCCAGCAGCCATCCGCGGGGGGTGTTTGATGGCTACACCTTC. Translated: CASSHPRGVFDGYTF.

The genes are TRBV6-5 and TRBJ2-3, with 13 bases aligning to TRBD2. CDR1 is MNHEY and CDR2 is SVGAGI in the germline V gene. This CDR3 contains 15 residues. Germline trimming cut 6 bases from V and 4 bases from J; bases unmatched to any gene: 4. CDR3 region: CASRTSGRLPDTQYF. The CDR3 nucleotides read TGTGCCAGCAGGACTAGCGGGAGGTTGCCAGATACGCAGTATTTT.

This clone was observed once. The chain joins TRBV11-1 to TRBJ2-5; weak D call: TRBD2 (6 bases). V lost 6 bases and J lost 1, with 15 bases in between. In germline, CDR1 is SGHAT, CDR2 FQDESV (reference sequence). CDR3 size: 15 residues. The CDR3 is CASSPSGGGQETQYF. The CDR3 region has the DNA TGTGCCAGCAGTCCAAGTGGGGGAGGCCAAGAGACCCAGTACTTC.

This clone was counted once. The rearrangement uses TRBV28 and TRBJ2-7; 9 bases match TRBD2. The V segment lost 5 bases and the J segment 5 bases; nucleotides outside the gene matches: 13. The CDR3 has 16 residues. Germline CDR1 is MDHEN and CDR2 is SYDVKM. The CDR3 nucleotides read TGTGCCAGCAGTCCCCATCGCGGGGGGGCCACCAACGAGCAGTACTTC. The encoded protein is CASSPHRGGATNEQYF.

The V gene is TRBV30, the J gene TRBJ2-7, with 9 bases lining up with TRBD2. V gave up 7 bases and J gave up 1 base; unmatched junction bases: 8. Per the germline V gene, CDR1 is GTSNPN and CDR2 is SVGIG (reference sequence). The CDR3 is 14 amino acids. CDR3 DNA: TGTGCCTCGCTGACTAGCGGTACGTCCTACGAGCAGTACTTC. Translating it yields CASLTSGTSYEQYF.

The V call is TRBV27, the J call TRBJ1-6; 7 bases are shared with TRBD1. The ends lost 2 bases at V and 4 bases at J; junction bases unmatched: 8. Germline CDR1 is MNHEY and CDR2 is SMNVEV (reference sequence). CDR3 length: 17 amino acids. The CDR3 loop is CASSLMGQTSYNSPLHF. Written as DNA, the CDR3 is TGTGCCAGCAGTTTAATGGGACAGACTTCATATAATTCACCCCTCCACTTT.

The CDR3 sequence is CASSQVGLAKDTQYF. CDR3 DNA: TGCGCCAGCAGCCAAGTTGGGCTAGCTAAAGATACGCAGTATTTT. The genes are TRBV4-1 and TRBJ2-3; TRBD2 might be the D (5 bases). This CDR3 is 15 amino acids long. V was trimmed by 1 base and J by 5 bases, leaving 13 bases between them. CDR1 and CDR2 (germline): MGHRA, YSYEKL.

The chain is built from TRBV7-2 and TRBJ2-3; possibly TRBD2 for D (5 bases). Per the germline V gene, CDR1 is SGHTA and CDR2 is FQGNSA. This CDR3 is 15 amino acids long. Trimming cost V 1 base and J 6 bases, with 14 bases left between them. CDR3 DNA sequence: TGTGCCAGCAGCTTAGACAGCGGAGAGGCCGATACGCAGTATTTT. Translation gives CASSLDSGEADTQYF.

The sample holds a few counts of this clone. The rearrangement links TRBV5-6 to TRBJ2-7; TRBD1 is a possible D gene (7 bases). Trimming left V 4 bases short and J 9 bases short, with 26 bases between. This CDR3 is built from 16 residues. Germline lookup yields CDR1 SGHDT and CDR2 YYEEEE. The CDR3 bases are TGTGCCAGCAGCACTATCCCGGGACAGCAGGAGGGGGGGCAGTACTTC. It codes for CASSTIPGQQEGGQYF.